The entry below gives a single TCR beta chain sequence along with its context. Relative to its sample, this clonotype is medium-sized (0.01 to 0.1%). What antigen it recognizes has not been identified. Base quality data are lacking; no much larger clone is found one base away. Each patient had bone marrow sampled at the time of active disease. Ficoll-Hypaque density gradient centrifugation was used to isolate the bone marrow mononuclear cells. To remove myeloma plasma cells, the cells were labeled with CD138 magnetic microbeads on a MACS separator, and CD138-negative cells were then collected by negative selection. The purity of the isolated cells was checked by flow cytometry with CD138 antibodies on an Attune NxT. TRIzol reagent was used to extract total RNA, and a NanoDrop spectrophotometer was used to quantify the extracted RNA. For each patient, the CD138-negative bone marrow sample underwent paired RNA-seq and IR-seq.

The CDR3 sequence holds 20 residues, the cysteine and phenylalanine included. Only CDR3 DNA is held: 60 bases, read in frame from base 1. As encoded in the germline V gene (reference sequence), CDR1 is LNHDA while CDR2 is SQIVND. The germline V and J ends show losses of 4 bases and 0 bases respectively, and no gene match explains 16 bases of the junction. This record belongs to a study of read filtering for tumor transcriptome and immune sequencing (dated by TCRdb to 2020 to 2022). Regarding the study in general: The cohort had some 16 male and some 15 female patients with a mean age of roughly 66 years, ranging from 47 to 80. By revised international staging, roughly eight patients were R-ISS I, some 17 were R-ISS II and 7 were R-ISS III. TCR repertoires obtained by targeted immune repertoire sequencing and by bulk whole-transcriptome sequencing performed on the same bone marrow samples were compared. Per sample, about 4.05 to 11 million TCR-region mapped reads were obtained with IR-seq, compared with only roughly 75 to 1,400 with RNA-seq. As a main aim, a read-filtering strategy for immune repertoire data was addressed, with the specific question being whether clonotypes supported by a single read should be removed. After DNase treatment, whole-transcriptome libraries were prepared using the TruSeq RNA Access Library Prep Kit. What the work shows at the level of the full study, not this receptor alone: Removing single-read clonotypes increased the correlation between IR-seq and RNA-seq shared clonotype proportions. Clonotypes were captured by IR-seq at much higher depth and more reliably than by RNA-seq, and smaller IR-seq throughput was sufficient for identification of most shared clonotypes. The sorted CD138-negative fraction was a mixed bone marrow immune population, not purified T cells. Single-read clonotypes made up about four fifths of clonotypes but about 3.6% of total reads in IR-seq, and 70% to 75% of clonotypes and approximately 47% of reads in RNA-seq.

TCR libraries were built from roughly 400 ng RNA with the Immunoverse kit, using molecular barcoded adaptors covering alpha/delta and beta/gamma chains. TCR library preparation used the same RNA that was used for transcriptome sequencing. An Illumina HiSeq 4000 with 2 x 150 cycles was used to sequence the TCR libraries. In the authors' own workflow: TCR reads were aligned to human V, D, J and C references and assembled into CDR3 clonotypes with MiXCR, including quality filtering and error correction. The tcR package in R was used for analysis of clonotype counts and gene usage diversity. For inspection of raw mapping reads, RNA-seq reads were mapped by STAR aligner version 2.5.3a onto GRCh37 of the human genome. To test the effect of sequencing depth on detected clonotypes, IR-seq fastq files were randomly downsampled using Seqtk 1.3. TCRdb reanalyzed the raw reads on its own, using fastp at Q25 for trimming and MiXCR for clone calling, and kept in-frame beta chains. All rows with the same CDR3 protein become a single entry with the most common DNA and genes. It is TCRdb's table, rather than the study itself, that gives the V and J calls and clone size. In this sample the table shows fewer than 30,000 distinct CDR3 sequences, less than 25% of which occur a single time. Around a sixth of the sample is taken by the ten largest.

The sequence was obtained from a donor over 35 with multiple myeloma. Sequenced: a population of CD138-negative cells sorted from bone marrow. The cell subset or site label for this specimen denotes: bone marrow mononuclear cells depleted of CD138+ plasma/myeloma cells by negative magnetic selection. The chain was built from TRBV19 and TRBJ2-2; 8 of the junction bases match TRBD2. The CDR3 protein: CASSRRKGGSGDTNTGELFF. The base sequence is TGTGCCAGTAGTAGGCGGAAGGGGGGTAGCGGGGACACGAACACCGGGGAGCTGTTTTTT.